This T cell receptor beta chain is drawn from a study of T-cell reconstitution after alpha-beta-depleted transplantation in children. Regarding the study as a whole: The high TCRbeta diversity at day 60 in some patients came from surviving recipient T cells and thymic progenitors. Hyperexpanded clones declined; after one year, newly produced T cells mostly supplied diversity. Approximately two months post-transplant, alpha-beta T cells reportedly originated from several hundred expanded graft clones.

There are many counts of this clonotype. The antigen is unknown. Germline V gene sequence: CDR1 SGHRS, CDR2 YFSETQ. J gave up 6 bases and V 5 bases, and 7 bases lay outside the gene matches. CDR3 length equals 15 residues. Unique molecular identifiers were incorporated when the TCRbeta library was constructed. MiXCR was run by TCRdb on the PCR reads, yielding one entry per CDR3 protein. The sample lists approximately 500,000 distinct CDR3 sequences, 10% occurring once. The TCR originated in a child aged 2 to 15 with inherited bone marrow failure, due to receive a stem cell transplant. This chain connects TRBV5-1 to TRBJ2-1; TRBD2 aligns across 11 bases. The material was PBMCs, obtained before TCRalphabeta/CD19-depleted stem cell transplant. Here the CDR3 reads CASRSNLAGGNEQFF. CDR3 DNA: TGCGCCAGCAGATCCAACCTAGCGGGGGGCAATGAGCAGTTCTTC.